This TCR beta chain comes out of a study of blood T cell repertoires in COVID-19. Repertoires were generated with immunoSEQ multiplex PCR, while TCRdb's copy carries only in-frame clones and drops some. Of around 450,000 clones in the sample, less than 95% are singletons; the top ten hold 0.6%. V shed 6 bases and J 0 bases; nucleotides not matched to a gene: 3. The V gene's germline CDR1 is MDHEN and CDR2 SYDVKM. The CDR3 consists of 15 residues. This TCR was recovered from a man younger than 30 who had recovered from COVID-19. The sample comprised PBMCs or T cells enriched from blood (not recorded which). The chain links TRBV28 to TRBJ2-2, with 8 bases fitting TRBD1. CDR3: CASSRTGTNTGELFF. CDR3 DNA sequence: TGTGCCAGCAGCCGGACAGGGACGAACACCGGGGAGCTGTTTTTT.